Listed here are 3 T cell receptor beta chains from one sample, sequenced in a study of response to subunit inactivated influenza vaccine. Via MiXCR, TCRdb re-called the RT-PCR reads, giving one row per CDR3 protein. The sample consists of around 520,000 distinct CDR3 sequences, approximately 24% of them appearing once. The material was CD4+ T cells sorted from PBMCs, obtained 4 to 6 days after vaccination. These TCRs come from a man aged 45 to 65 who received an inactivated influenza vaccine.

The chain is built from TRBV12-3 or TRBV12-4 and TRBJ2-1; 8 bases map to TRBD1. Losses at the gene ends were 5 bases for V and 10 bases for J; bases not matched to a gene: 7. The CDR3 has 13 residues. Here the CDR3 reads CASSPGQGGEQFF. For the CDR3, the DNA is TGTGCCAGCAGTCCCGGACAGGGTGGAGAGCAGTTCTTC.

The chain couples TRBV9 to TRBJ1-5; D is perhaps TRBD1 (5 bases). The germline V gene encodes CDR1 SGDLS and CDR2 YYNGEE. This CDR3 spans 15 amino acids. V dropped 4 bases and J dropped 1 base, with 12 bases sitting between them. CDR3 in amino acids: CASSPFSGSNQPQHF. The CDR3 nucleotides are TGTGCCAGCAGCCCCTTTTCAGGGAGCAATCAGCCCCAGCATTTT.

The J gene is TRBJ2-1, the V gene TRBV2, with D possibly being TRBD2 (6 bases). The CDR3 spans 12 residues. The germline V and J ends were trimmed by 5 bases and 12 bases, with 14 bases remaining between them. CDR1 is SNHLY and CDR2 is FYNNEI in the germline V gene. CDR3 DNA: TGTGCCAGCAGTTCTCTCGTCGGGGGGCAGTTCTTC. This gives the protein CASSSLVGGQFF.